A single sample gave rise to the 18 T cell receptor beta chains below, sequenced in a study of CD8+CD57+ T cells in acquired aplastic anemia. For CDR3 and TCR beta VDJ profiling, genomic DNA was the template used. MiXCR was run by TCRdb on the reads, yielding one entry per CDR3 protein. The table records 60,000 or so distinct CDR3 sequences, around 50% of them present only once. Sequenced input: sorted CD4+, CD8+, or CD8+CD57+ T cells (not recorded which) from PBMCs. These receptors were taken from a human donor in good health, serving as a control.

V and J are TRBV11-2 and TRBJ2-3; no clear D gene. V was cut by 0 bases and J by 4 bases, with 8 bases left in between. In germline, CDR1 is SGHAT, CDR2 FQNNGV. The CDR3 is made up of 14 amino acids. CDR3 nucleotides: TGTGCCAGCAGCTTAGATTCTGGTCCAGATACGCAGTATTTT. It specifies CASSLDSGPDTQYF.

The rearrangement links TRBV25-1 to TRBJ2-2; TRBD2 matches 13 bases. Germline V gene sequence: CDR1 MGHDK, CDR2 SYGVNS. CDR3 size: 17 residues. V trimming: 4 bases; J trimming: 2 bases; junction bases outside the gene matches: 4. CDR3 DNA sequence: TGTGCCAGCAGTGTCCCGGGACTAGCGGGAAACACCGGGGAGCTGTTTTTT. Amino acids: CASSVPGLAGNTGELFF.

This clonotype was counted ten times or more. The chain employs TRBV3-1 and TRBJ2-7, with a possible D match to TRBD1 (5 bases). The length of the CDR3 is 14 residues. Trimming took off 3 bases at V and 4 bases at J, with 13 bases between the two ends. Germline loops: CDR1 LGHDT, CDR2 YNNKEL (reference sequence). The CDR3 protein is CASSQGRTRYEQYF. CDR3 bases: TGTGCCAGCAGCCAGGGAAGGACACGTTACGAGCAGTACTTC.

This clonotype appeared many times. The chain couples TRBV12-3 or TRBV12-4 to TRBJ2-1; TRBD2 matches at 8 bases. The CDR3 spans 17 residues. The trim removed 0 bases at V and 5 bases at J, leaving 9 bases unmatched. As DNA, the CDR3 is TGTGCCAGCAGTTTAGCTAGCGGGACGGGGCCCCACAATGAGCAGTTCTTC. This encodes CASSLASGTGPHNEQFF.

This chain's CDR3 is CASSEIGDGGANVLTF. The DNA of the CDR3 is TGTGCCAGCAGTGAAATCGGGGACGGTGGGGCCAACGTCCTGACTTTC. V is TRBV2 and J is TRBJ2-6; D possibly matches TRBD1 or TRBD2 (5 bases each). The CDR3 has 16 amino acids. V gave up 2 bases and J gave up 3 bases, with 11 bases separating them. Germline lookup yields CDR1 SNHLY and CDR2 FYNNEI.

V usage is TRBV3-1 and J usage is TRBJ2-6; D gene ambiguous. Germline V gene sequence: CDR1 LGHDT, CDR2 YNNKEL (reference sequence). The CDR3 has 19 residues. The ends were cut back, 0 bases at V and 0 bases at J, with 15 bases in the middle. The CDR3 loop is CASSQDWLRQYSGANVLTF. The CDR3 nucleotides read TGTGCCAGCAGCCAAGATTGGTTGAGACAATACTCTGGGGCCAACGTCCTGACTTTC.

In its sample, this clonotype was seen many times. J is TRBJ2-2 and V is TRBV5-1, with 7 bases aligning to TRBD2. This CDR3 comprises 16 residues. Per germline, CDR1 SGHRS and CDR2 YFSETQ. The junction had 14 bases not matched to a gene; V was cut back by 5 bases and J by 7 bases. CDR3 sequence: CASSPTSDSRGGELFF. CDR3 sequence (DNA): TGCGCCAGCAGTCCCACTAGCGATTCCCGGGGCGGGGAGCTGTTTTTT.

This clonotype was observed a single time. The rearrangement joins TRBV7-2 to TRBJ2-3; D may be TRBD1 (6 bases). CDR3 size: 12 residues. CDR1 is SGHTA and CDR2 is FQGNSA in the germline V gene. The V end lost 3 bases, the J end lost 8 bases, and 9 bases lay between the germline ends. Here the CDR3 DNA reads TGTGCCAGCAGCTTGAAAGGGGGTACGCAGTATTTT. Translated: CASSLKGGTQYF.

V usage is TRBV7-3 and J usage is TRBJ2-3; perhaps TRBD2 as D (5 bases). Germline CDR1 reads SGHTA; CDR2 reads FQGTGA. V shed 4 bases and J shed 6 bases, with 11 bases lying between them. The CDR3 totals 13 residues. The CDR3 spells CASSSLPGDTQYF. The CDR3 region has the DNA TGTGCCAGCAGCTCCCTACCGGGGGATACGCAGTATTTT.

This clonotype showed up many times. The rearrangement joins TRBV20-1 to TRBJ2-5; TRBD2 matches at 12 bases. After removal of 5 bases from V and 2 bases from J, the junction contained 3 bases not matched to a gene. The CDR3 runs to 14 residues. Germline V CDR1 and CDR2: DFQATT, SNEGSKA (reference sequence). The CDR3 DNA reads as TGCAGTGCTCTGACTAGCGGGAGACAAGAGACCCAGTACTTC. Amino acid sequence: CSALTSGRQETQYF.

The V gene is TRBV7-8, the J gene TRBJ2-1, with D possibly TRBD2 on 5 matching bases. The CDR3 totals 16 residues. The V end was cut by 9 bases, the J end by 0 bases, with 18 bases between. The germline V gene encodes CDR1 SGHVS and CDR2 FQNEAQ. DNA of the CDR3: TGTGCCAGGCTCCGGGGAGCGGCTAGCTCCTACAATGAGCAGTTCTTC. This sequence encodes CARLRGAASSYNEQFF.

The chain employs TRBV20-1 and TRBJ1-3, with D hard to call. From germline, CDR1 is DFQATT and CDR2 SNEGSKA (reference sequence). The V end was cut by 0 bases, the J end by 4 bases, with 7 bases between. The CDR3 runs 13 residues. The DNA of the CDR3 is TGCAGTGCTAGAGAGGTACTCGGAAACACCATATATTTT. As protein: CSAREVLGNTIYF.

This clonotype has a single count. The chain uses TRBV3-1 and TRBJ1-2; the D gene is possibly TRBD1 (5 bases). The CDR3 loop spans 14 amino acids. Germline V gives CDR1 LGHDT, CDR2 YNNKEL (reference sequence). Between the trimmed V and J ends, which lost 1 base and 4 bases, there was a span of 10 bases. This CDR3 reads CASSQVIGTYGYTF. The CDR3 DNA sequence: TGTGCCAGCAGCCAAGTTATTGGGACCTATGGCTACACCTTC.

The chain carries TRBV29-1 and TRBJ2-7; 14 positions agree with TRBD2. The germline gives CDR1 SQVTM, CDR2 ANQGSEA. The CDR3 loop spans 14 amino acids. With V trimmed by 7 bases and J by 4 bases, 6 bases remained unmatched. CDR3 coding DNA: TGCAGCGCTACCGGGACTAGCGGGAGTTACGAGCAGTACTTC. Translating gives CSATGTSGSYEQYF.

This clonotype has only a few counts. The chain links TRBV27 to TRBJ2-7; D is perhaps TRBD1 (6 bases). CDR3 length: 16 amino acids. CDR1 MNHEY and CDR2 SMNVEV come from the germline V gene (reference sequence). Between the trimmed V and J ends, which lost 5 bases and 2 bases, there was a span of 19 bases. CDR3 residues: CASSRPPQGLPYEQYF. Written as DNA, the CDR3 is TGTGCCAGCAGTCGGCCTCCACAGGGCCTTCCCTACGAGCAGTACTTC.

To note about this clonotype: One end of the junction varies from germline; a read error may be responsible. The CDR3 is CASSVAQLETQYF. The CDR3 nucleotides are TGTGCTAGCAGCGTCGCACAGCTAGAGACCCAGTACTTC. The V gene is TRBV7-7, the J gene TRBJ2-5, with D unresolved. The CDR3 has 13 residues. Germline assignment: CDR1 SSHAT and CDR2 FNYEAQ (reference sequence).

The chain recombines TRBV19 with TRBJ1-2; D gene ambiguous. The CDR3 totals 13 residues. Trimming stripped 7 bases from V and 8 bases from J, with 17 bases between. Germline V gives CDR1 LNHDA, CDR2 SQIVND (reference sequence). The CDR3 loop is CASTGFTGSGYTF. CDR3 sequence (DNA): TGTGCCAGTACGGGGTTCACGGGAAGCGGCTACACCTTC.

This clonotype was recorded only once. The chain has TRBV7-3 and TRBJ2-3; a possible D gene is TRBD2 (5 bases). V was clipped by 0 bases and J by 1 base, with 8 bases between them. The CDR3 totals 15 residues. Germline loops: CDR1 SGHTA, CDR2 FQGTGA. CDR3 protein: CASSLTYGGTDTQYF. The CDR3 DNA reads TGTGCCAGCAGCTTAACGTACGGGGGCACAGATACGCAGTATTTT.